The next 26 T cell receptor beta chains were all read from a single sample in a study of T cell repertoires in cytomegalovirus infection (dated by TCRdb to the late 2010s). These receptors lack a known antigen. Instrument used: Illumina HiSeq 1500. TCRdb trimmed public reads at Q25 via fastp, called clones via MiXCR and kept in-frame beta chains. All rows with the same CDR3 protein become a single entry with the most common DNA and genes. The sample table records 160,000 or so distinct CDR3 sequences; about a fifth of these occur just once. About 25% of the sample belongs to the ten largest clones. The sample's treatment or condition label, decoded: in vitro stimulation with specific CMV peptide epitopes to enrich CMV-specific T cells. The sequences come from CD8+ T cells from cultured PBMCs, collected from culture after CMV antigen stimulation. Receptor source: a human donor in good health (CMV status not recorded). Some clones in this sample may be carry-over from other donors' samples.

The V call is TRBV6-5, the J call TRBJ1-4; maybe TRBD1 (6 bases). CDR3 length: 14 residues. Germline loops: CDR1 MNHEY, CDR2 SVGAGI. V was trimmed by 4 bases and J by 8 bases, leaving 14 bases between them. The CDR3 is CASSSGAGGEKLFF. The DNA for the CDR3 is TGTGCCAGCAGTTCAGGGGCGGGTGGCGAAAAACTGTTTTTT.

This clonotype was observed a single time. The chain uses TRBV29-1 and TRBJ1-1; D is unresolved. The germline CDR1 and CDR2 sequences are SQVTM and ANQGSEA. Trimming took 5 bases from V and 1 from J, leaving 5 bases between them. The CDR3 is 11 amino acids. CDR3 nucleotides: TGCAGCGTTAGGCAGAACACTGAAGCTTTCTTT. This sequence encodes CSVRQNTEAFF.

This clonotype was detected only once. The rearrangement uses TRBV7-8 and TRBJ1-4, with D possibly matching TRBD1 (6 bases). The CDR3 length is 16 residues. CDR1 and CDR2 from the germline V gene are SGHVS and FQNEAQ. The germline V and J ends were trimmed by 0 bases and 6 bases, with 14 bases remaining between them. The CDR3 nucleotides are TGTGCCAGCAGCTTAGCTATACAGGGTGGAGATGAAAAACTGTTTTTT. Encoded protein: CASSLAIQGGDEKLFF.

The chain combines TRBV6-2 or TRBV6-3 with TRBJ2-3; 9 bases match TRBD2. Germline-derived CDR1 and CDR2 are MNHEY and SVGEGT. V was pared by 4 bases and J by 3 bases, with 5 bases of the junction left unmatched. This CDR3 has 15 residues. The CDR3 nucleotides read TGTGCCAGCAGTTGGGGCGGGGGGGCGACAGATACGCAGTATTTT. It yields the protein CASSWGGGATDTQYF.

This chain connects TRBV7-6 to TRBJ2-7, with D perhaps assigned TRBD1 or TRBD2 (5 bases each). The CDR3 consists of 15 residues. CDR1 and CDR2 (germline): SGHVS, FNYEAQ. Between the trimmed V and J ends, which lost 1 base and 2 bases, there was a span of 12 bases. The CDR3 loop reads CASSLVSGTAYEQYF. The DNA for the CDR3 is TGTGCCAGCAGCTTAGTATCAGGGACGGCCTACGAGCAGTACTTC.

The chain uses TRBV20-1 and TRBJ1-2; D is perhaps TRBD1 (5 bases). V gave up 1 base and J gave up 5 bases, with 20 bases separating them. Germline assignment: CDR1 DFQATT and CDR2 SNEGSKA (reference sequence). CDR3 length: 16 residues. CDR3 loop: CSARGPSGTIAYGYTF. In DNA, the CDR3 is TGCAGTGCTAGAGGACCTAGTGGGACGATTGCATATGGCTACACCTTC.

This chain links TRBV6-8 with TRBJ2-3, with TRBD1 identical over 8 bases. The J segment lost 2 bases and the V segment lost 7 bases, leaving 17 bases of the junction unmatched. Germline V gene sequence: CDR1 MNHGY, CDR2 SAAAGT. The CDR3 consists of 18 residues. The CDR3 DNA follows: TGTGCCAGCATCTCCCTTGGGGGACAGGATTCGAACACAGATACGCAGTATTTT. Translated, it gives CASISLGGQDSNTDTQYF.

This clonotype was found a few times. This chain connects TRBV6-5 to TRBJ2-7, with 10 bases that match TRBD2. The CDR3 spans 18 residues. CDR1 MNHEY and CDR2 SVGAGI come from the germline V gene. J was trimmed by 0 bases and V by 6 bases; bases with no gene match: 14. Here the CDR3 DNA reads TGTGCCAGCAGGGGATCACTAGCGGGGACCAGTAGCTCCTACGAGCAGTACTTC. Its protein product is CASRGSLAGTSSSYEQYF.

V gene TRBV28 combines with J gene TRBJ1-1; D possibly corresponds to TRBD1 (5 bases). The V gene lost 6 bases and the J gene lost 1 base, with 12 bases spanning the gap. The V gene's germline CDR1 is MDHEN and CDR2 SYDVKM. The CDR3 length is 14 residues. The CDR3 DNA follows: TGTGCCAGCAGCACGGGAGGGACGAACACTGAAGCTTTCTTT. It translates to CASSTGGTNTEAFF.

The V gene is TRBV27, the J gene TRBJ1-1; TRBD1 matches 8 bases. The CDR3 covers 17 residues. Per germline, CDR1 MNHEY and CDR2 SMNVEV (reference sequence). The ends lost 0 bases at V and 0 bases at J; junction bases unmatched: 6. CDR3 DNA sequence: TGTGCCAGCAGTTTATCGAAACAGGGGGTGGTGAACACTGAAGCTTTCTTT. Translating it yields CASSLSKQGVVNTEAFF.

The gene calls are TRBV19 and TRBJ2-1; no reliable D call. Germline V gene lookup returns CDR1 LNHDA and CDR2 SQIVND (reference sequence). The V end was cut by 5 bases, the J end by 10 bases, with 15 bases between. This CDR3 spans 13 amino acids. CDR3 residues: CASSFTTVGEQFF. Here the CDR3 DNA reads TGTGCCAGTAGTTTCACCACGGTGGGGGAGCAGTTCTTC.

The chain recombines TRBV6-2 or TRBV6-3 with TRBJ1-3, with D perhaps matching TRBD1 (5 bases). Germline-derived CDR1 and CDR2 are MNHEY and SVGEGT. This CDR3 is built from 14 residues. V lost 7 bases to trimming and J lost 0 bases, with 10 bases between them. The CDR3 nucleotides are TGTGCCAGCACCGGACAATTCTCTGGAAACACCATATATTTT. It specifies CASTGQFSGNTIYF.

This clonotype came up a few times. The gene calls are TRBV6-1 and TRBJ1-4; tentatively, D is TRBD1 (5 bases). There are 15 residues in the CDR3. Germline V CDR1 and CDR2: MNHNS, SASEGT. The V and J ends lost 0 bases and 8 bases respectively, with 13 bases between them. CDR3: CASSEAPGESEKLFF. The DNA for the CDR3 is TGTGCCAGCAGTGAAGCGCCGGGGGAAAGCGAAAAACTGTTTTTT.

The V and J genes are TRBV14 and TRBJ2-1, with D perhaps given as TRBD1 or TRBD2 (5 bases each). Per the germline V gene, CDR1 is SGHDN and CDR2 is FVKESK. V was pared by 4 bases and J by 6 bases, with 10 bases between. This CDR3 region has 13 residues. This CDR3 reads CASSLSGANEQFF. The CDR3 DNA sequence: TGTGCCAGCAGCCTTTCCGGGGCCAATGAGCAGTTCTTC. The full variable domain, completed using reference TRBV14 and TRBJ2-1, is EAGVTQFPSHSVIEKGQTVTLRCDPISGHDNLYWYRRVMGKEIKFLLHFVKESKQDESGMPNNRFLAERTGGTYSTLKVQPAELEDSGVYFCASSLSGANEQFFGPGTRLTVL.

This clonotype showed up just a few times. V gene TRBV6-1 combines with J gene TRBJ2-7; 8 nucleotides agree with TRBD1. The CDR3 length is 15 residues. Trimming took 3 bases from V and 3 from J; bases not matched to a gene: 7. Germline V gene sequence: CDR1 MNHNS, CDR2 SASEGT. The CDR3 coding sequence is TGTGCCAGCAGTGATCTGACAGGGGCGTACTACGAGCAGTACTTC. Translating it yields CASSDLTGAYYEQYF.

The chain is built from TRBV27 and TRBJ1-6, with a tentative D call TRBD1 (6 bases). CDR1 is MNHEY, CDR2 SMNVEV, per germline (reference sequence). CDR3 size: 16 residues. Trimming left V 6 bases short and J 9 bases short, with 21 bases between. CDR3: CASSEWSVRGGSPLHF. The CDR3 DNA reads TGTGCCAGCAGCGAGTGGTCCGTCAGGGGCGGTTCACCCCTCCACTTT.

The chain couples TRBV7-2 to TRBJ2-5; no firm D call. Trimming took off 7 bases at V and 5 bases at J, with 11 bases between the two ends. Germline V gene lookup returns CDR1 SGHTA and CDR2 FQGNSA. The CDR3 is 12 amino acids. Written as DNA, the CDR3 is TGTGCCAGCACCCCCCGTCGGGAGACCCAGTACTTC. As protein: CASTPRRETQYF.

The rearrangement links TRBV6-6 to TRBJ2-2; D uncertain. The CDR3 is 13 amino acids. Trimming shortened V by 5 bases and J by 3 bases, and 7 bases separated the two germline ends. In germline, CDR1 is MNHNY, CDR2 SVGAGI (reference sequence). CDR3 protein: CASSQPYTGELFF. The CDR3 DNA reads TGTGCCAGCAGTCAACCATACACCGGGGAGCTGTTTTTT.

The table lists this clonotype with a count of one. The chain couples TRBV4-1 to TRBJ1-2, with 10 bases that match TRBD1. Germline V gives CDR1 MGHRA, CDR2 YSYEKL. J lost 5 bases, V lost 1 base, and 1 base had no gene match. CDR3 size: 14 residues. The CDR3 sequence: CASSQVGQGYGYTF. CDR3 bases: TGCGCCAGCAGCCAAGTGGGACAGGGGTATGGCTACACCTTC.

This clonotype was picked up a small number of times. The chain combines TRBV7-8 with TRBJ2-1; TRBD2 matches at 7 bases. Germline V CDR1 and CDR2: SGHVS, FQNEAQ. This CDR3 contains 16 residues. V was pared by 7 bases and J by 1 base, with 10 bases of the junction left unmatched. This CDR3 reads CASKTPEGGSYNEQFF. DNA of the CDR3: TGTGCCAGCAAAACCCCCGAGGGAGGGTCCTACAATGAGCAGTTCTTC.

This clonotype was detected only a few times. The V call is TRBV12-3 or TRBV12-4, the J call TRBJ2-1; D is possibly TRBD1 or TRBD2 (5 bases each). The CDR3 totals 15 residues. The ends were cut back, 6 bases at V and 8 bases at J, with 20 bases in the middle. This CDR3 is CASSTSRELGDEQFF. In nucleotides, the CDR3 is TGTGCCAGCAGCACAAGCAGGGAGTTAGGCGATGAGCAGTTCTTC.

This clonotype was counted a few times. The genes are TRBV6-5 and TRBJ2-1, with 8 positions matching TRBD2. This CDR3 has 15 residues. Germline V gene sequence: CDR1 MNHEY, CDR2 SVGAGI. J was trimmed by 6 bases and V by 2 bases; bases with no gene match: 6. This CDR3 reads CASSYPGLGTNEQFF. In nucleotides, the CDR3 is TGTGCCAGCAGTTACCCGGGACTAGGGACCAATGAGCAGTTCTTC.

The table lists this clonotype with a few counts. The chain links TRBV24-1 to TRBJ2-2, with a weak D call TRBD1 (6 bases). This CDR3 spans 16 amino acids. The germline V and J ends were trimmed by 12 bases and 5 bases, with 24 bases remaining between them. From germline, CDR1 is KGHDR and CDR2 SFDVKD. The CDR3: CADPGRGHQFTGELFF. The CDR3 nucleotides are TGTGCCGACCCGGGTCGGGGACATCAATTTACCGGGGAGCTGTTTTTT.

The chain uses TRBV6-1 and TRBJ2-7, with 9 bases matching TRBD1. With V trimmed by 11 bases and J by 0 bases, 5 bases remained unmatched. CDR3 size: 13 residues. The germline V gene encodes CDR1 MNHNS and CDR2 SASEGT. CDR3 nucleotide sequence: TGTGCCTGTTTGACAGGGGGCTCCTACGAGCAGTACTTC. This codes for CACLTGGSYEQYF.

This clonotype appeared a few times. The V call is TRBV2, the J call TRBJ1-1, with D hard to call. V shed 8 bases and J shed 0 bases, with 10 bases lying between them. Germline V gene sequence: CDR1 SNHLY, CDR2 FYNNEI. CDR3 length: 13 residues. CDR3 DNA sequence: TGTGCCAGCGAGCTCCTGTTGAACACTGAAGCTTTCTTT. Translated: CASELLLNTEAFF.

V and J are TRBV4-1 and TRBJ1-2; D is perhaps TRBD1 (5 bases). The CDR3 has 15 residues. From germline, CDR1 is MGHRA and CDR2 YSYEKL. The germline V and J ends were trimmed by 1 base and 6 bases, with 15 bases remaining between them. CDR3 sequence: CASSQVTADRNGYTF. DNA for the CDR3: TGCGCCAGCAGCCAAGTGACAGCCGATCGGAATGGCTACACCTTC.